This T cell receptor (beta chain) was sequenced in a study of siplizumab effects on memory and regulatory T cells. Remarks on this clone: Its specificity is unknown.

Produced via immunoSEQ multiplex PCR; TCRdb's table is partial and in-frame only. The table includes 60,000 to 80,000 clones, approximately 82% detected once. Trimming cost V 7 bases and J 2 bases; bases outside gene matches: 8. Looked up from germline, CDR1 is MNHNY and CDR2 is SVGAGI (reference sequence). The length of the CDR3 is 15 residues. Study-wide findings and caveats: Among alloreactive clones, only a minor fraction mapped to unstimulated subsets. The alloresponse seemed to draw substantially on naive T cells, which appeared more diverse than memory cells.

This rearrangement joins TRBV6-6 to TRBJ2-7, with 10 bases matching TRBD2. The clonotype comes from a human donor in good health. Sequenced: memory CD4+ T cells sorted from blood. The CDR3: CASTDPSGGAYEQYF. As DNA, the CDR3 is TGTGCCAGCACCGACCCTAGCGGGGGAGCCTACGAGCAGTACTTC.